This T cell receptor (beta chain) was sequenced in a study of tumor-infiltrating lymphocytes in primary liver carcinoma. Germline-derived CDR1 and CDR2 are SQVTM and ANQGSEA. V was trimmed by 6 bases and J by 3 bases, leaving 15 bases between them. This CDR3 has 14 amino acids. Starting from 400 to 500 ng of total RNA, TCR beta cDNA was produced with a primer in the constant region. ARM-PCR was slightly modified, and three nested multiplex PCR rounds with it gave rise to the TCR beta libraries. A C-beta reverse primer was combined with TRBV1-TRBV30 forward primers in the first two PCR rounds, and each round had roughly 9 cycles. TCRdb processed the multiplex PCR reads anew with MiXCR; each CDR3 protein has one entry. Altogether some 190,000 distinct CDR3 sequences are present, around four fifths being singletons, with the ten largest covering 15% to 20%. The roughly 17-31 mg bulk tissue piece was not sorted before simultaneous RNA and DNA extraction.

A remark on this clonotype: The final CDR3 position lacks the conserved phenylalanine or tryptophan, pointing to a likely read error.

This clonotype originated in a man between 35 and 55 years old with primary liver carcinoma and hepatitis B virus infection. The specimen was tumor tissue from primary liver carcinoma. The chain joins TRBV29-1 to TRBJ2-1; D possibly corresponds to TRBD2 (6 bases). The DNA for the CDR3 is TGCAGCGTCGATGTCGCGGGACTCTACAATGAGCAGTTCTTA. This encodes CSVDVAGLYNEQFL.